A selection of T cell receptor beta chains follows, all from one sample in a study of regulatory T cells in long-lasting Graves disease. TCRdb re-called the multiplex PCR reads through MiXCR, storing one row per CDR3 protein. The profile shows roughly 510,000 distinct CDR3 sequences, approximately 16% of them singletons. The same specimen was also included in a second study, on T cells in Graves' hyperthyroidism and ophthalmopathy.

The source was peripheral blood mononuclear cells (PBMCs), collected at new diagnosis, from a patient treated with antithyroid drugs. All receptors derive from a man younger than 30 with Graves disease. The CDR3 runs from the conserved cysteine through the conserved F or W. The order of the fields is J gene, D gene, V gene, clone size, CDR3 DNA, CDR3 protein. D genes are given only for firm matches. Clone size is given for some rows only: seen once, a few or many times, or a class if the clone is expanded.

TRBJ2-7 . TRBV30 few TGTGCCTGGAGCCCGGACAGCTACGAGCAGTACTTC CAWSPDSYEQYF
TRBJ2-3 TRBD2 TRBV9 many TGTGCCAGCAGCGCCTCAGCGGGAGGCGGAGATACGCAGTATTTT CASSASAGGGDTQYF
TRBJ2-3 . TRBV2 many TGTGCCAGCAGTGAAGTAGGGGGGGGCACAGATACGCAGTATTTT CASSEVGGGTDTQYF
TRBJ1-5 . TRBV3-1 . TGTGCCAGCAGCCAAGATCGGCACGGAGTAGGGCCCCAGCATTTT CASSQDRHGVGPQHF
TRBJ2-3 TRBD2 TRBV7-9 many TGTGCCAGCAGCCCAAGTACTAGCGGCAGCACAGATACGCAGTATTTT CASSPSTSGSTDTQYF
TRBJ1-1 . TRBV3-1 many TGTGCCAGCAACTCGGACAGCCGATCTGAAGCTTTCTTT CASNSDSRSEAFF
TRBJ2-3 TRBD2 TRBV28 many TGTGCCAGCAGTTCGCTTTCAGCGGGAGATACGATAGATACGCAGTATTTT CASSSLSAGDTIDTQYF
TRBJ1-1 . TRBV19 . TGTGCCAGTACCACTTCTTGGGAACTTAGAGAGTTAATGAACACTGAAGCTTTCTTT CASTTSWELRELMNTEAFF
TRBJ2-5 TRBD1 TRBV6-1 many TGTGCCAGCAGTGAGTCCGGGACAGGCCAAGAGACCCAGTACTTC CASSESGTGQETQYF
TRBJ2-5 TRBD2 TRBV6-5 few TGTGCCAGCAGTTACCTAGCGGGAGGGCAAGAGACCCAGTACTTC CASSYLAGGQETQYF
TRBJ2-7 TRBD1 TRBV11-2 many TGTGCCAGCAGCTTAGTTAGGGACAGGGGGCGACGCGAGCAGTACTTC CASSLVRDRGRREQYF
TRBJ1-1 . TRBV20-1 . TGCAGTGCAAGGAGGGGTGGCACTGAAGCTTTCTTT CSARRGGTEAFF
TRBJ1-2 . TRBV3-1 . TGTGCCAGCAGCTTTACCGGGACACCATATGGCTACACCTTC CASSFTGTPYGYTF
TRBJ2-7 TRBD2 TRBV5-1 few TGCGCCAGCAACTTGGGAGGCGGGAGGTTGTACGAGCAGTACTTC CASNLGGGRLYEQYF
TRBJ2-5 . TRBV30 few TGTGCCTGGACCCAGGGAGTGATGGGGGAGACCCAGTACTTC CAWTQGVMGETQYF
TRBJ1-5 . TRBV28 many TGTGCCAGCAGTTTAACAGGGATCAATCAGCCCCAGCATTTT CASSLTGINQPQHF
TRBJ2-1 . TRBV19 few TGTGCCACCTCTTTAGACGGATACAATGAGCAGTTCTTC CATSLDGYNEQFF
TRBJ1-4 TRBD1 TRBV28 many TGTGCCAGCCTGAGGGGACAGGGTGAAAAACTGTTTTTT CASLRGQGEKLFF
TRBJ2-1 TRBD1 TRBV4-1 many TGCGCCAGCCGGCAGCAGGCCGCAGGGGGTTACAATGAGCAGTTCTTC CASRQQAAGGYNEQFF
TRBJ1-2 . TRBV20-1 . TGCAGTGCTAGAGAGGAGCGCCGGGGGTATGGCTACACCTTC CSAREERRGYGYTF
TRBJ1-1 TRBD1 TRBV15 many TGTGCCACCAGCAGAGATCACAGGGGATATAACACTGAAGCTTTCTTT CATSRDHRGYNTEAFF
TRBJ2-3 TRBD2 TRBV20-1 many TGCAGTGCTATTCCGGGACTAGCACAAGATACGCAGTATTTT CSAIPGLAQDTQYF
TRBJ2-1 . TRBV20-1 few TGCAGTGCTAGAGATTTGGAAAAGGGGACTGAGCAGTTCTTC CSARDLEKGTEQFF
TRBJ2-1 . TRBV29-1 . TGCGGCGTGGAGGGTATACGTAGCCAGTTCTTC CGVEGIRSQFF
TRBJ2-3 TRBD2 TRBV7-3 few TGTGCCAGCAGCCCGACAGGACTAGCTCGGAGGAATACGCAGTATTTT CASSPTGLARRNTQYF
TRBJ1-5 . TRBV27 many TGTGCCAGCAGTTTTCTGGGCAGGGGTCAGCCCCAGCATTTT CASSFLGRGQPQHF
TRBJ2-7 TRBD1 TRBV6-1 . TGTGCCAGCATGAGGGGACAGGGGGAGTACTACGAGCAGTACTTC CASMRGQGEYYEQYF
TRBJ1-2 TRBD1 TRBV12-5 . TGTGCTAGTGGTTCCCAATCGACAGGGACCTATGGCTACACCTTC CASGSQSTGTYGYTF
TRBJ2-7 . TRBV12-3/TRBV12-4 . TGTGCCAGCAGTTCCGTCCACGGAAGCTACGAGCAGTACTTC CASSSVHGSYEQYF
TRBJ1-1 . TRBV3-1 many TGTGCCAGCAGCCCCAGGGTAGGGAACACTGAAGCTTTCTTT CASSPRVGNTEAFF
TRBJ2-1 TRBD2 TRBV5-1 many TGCGCCAGCAGCCTGGGGACTAGCGTTGAGCAGTTCTTC CASSLGTSVEQFF
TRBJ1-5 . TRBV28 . TGTGCCAGCAGTCCATGGGGGGTTCGTAGCAATCAGCCCCAGCATTTT CASSPWGVRSNQPQHF
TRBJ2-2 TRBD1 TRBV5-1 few TGCGCCAGCAGCTTCCAGACAGGGTCCGGGGAGCTGTTTTTT CASSFQTGSGELFF